This record concerns one T cell receptor (beta chain) sequence. Its antigen remains undetermined. One base away there is no much larger clone; base qualities are not given. This sample was taken from a study of blood T cell repertoires in COVID-19 (dated by TCRdb to 2018 to 2021). For context, the study as a whole: The collaborator samples originated in the United States, Italy and Spain and spanned the acute and convalescent phases of COVID-19. The material from the prospective study consisted of cDNA or gDNA derived from T cells, B-cell-depleted T cells, or PBMCs. The dataset comprised deeply sampled blood TCRbeta repertoires from subjects exposed to, actively infected with, or recovered from COVID-19. A freely available public database, intended as a resource for researchers studying the immune response to SARS-CoV-2, is where the repertoires were released. Samples were obtained from the ongoing ImmuneRACE study (first 160 participants) and from approximately 1,200 subjects provided by 6 global collaborators. A de-identified subject ID, COVID-19 status, age in years and sex were almost always included in the sample metadata. HLA class I and class II types, where available, came from metadata supplied by the sample provider rather than from assay-based typing.

Results the study describes overall, beyond this receptor: The quantity of clinical and demographic metadata differed by source and by participant and was supplied without curation.

Each collaborating institution followed its own protocols to collect whole blood in K2EDTA tubes. Collaborator samples were shipped for TCRbeta analysis as frozen whole blood, isolated PBMCs, or DNA extracted from either sample type. The CDR3 runs 15 residues from the cysteine to the phenylalanine. CDR3 DNA is the only sequence kept; it has 45 bases, read in frame from the first base. V loses 4 bases of germline sequence and J loses 2 bases, and the interval between the two ends is 12 bases. CDR1 is given as SGHTA and CDR2 as FQGNSA, both from the germline V gene. TCRbeta CDR3 regions were amplified from genomic DNA by means of the immunoSEQ Assay, a bias-controlled multiplex PCR. The authors' analysis ran thus. The number of nucleated cells in each sample was estimated from the amplification of reference gene primers within the assay. To quantify the absolute abundance of each unique TCRbeta CDR3 rearrangement, sequence reads were collapsed and filtered. For each sample, productive Simpson clonality was calculated as the square root of Simpson's diversity index across productive rearrangements. Not all clones reach the TCRdb copy of this immuneACCESS table, which keeps in-frame sequences only. Checked studies attribute under half of the gap to unresolved V genes and leave the rest unexplained. Clonal size and the V and J genes are those of that table, whereas D and trimming came from the DNA. The sample includes some 180,000 clones, with 65% to 85% observed a single time. The ten largest clones take up approximately 10% of the sample.

Sequences were obtained from peripheral blood. The V and J genes are TRBV7-2 and TRBJ1-3, and the D gene may be TRBD1, 6 bases matching. This TCR was recovered from a man between 65 and 85 years old with active or convalescent COVID-19. The nucleotide sequence is TGTGCCAGCAGCTCACCAGGGGTGGCTGGAAACACCATATATTTT. It is translated as CASSSPGVAGNTIYF. Extended through the reference TRBV7-2 and TRBJ1-3 proteins, this CDR3 yields the full variable domain: GAGVSQSPSNKVTEKGKDVELRCDPISGHTALYWYRQSLGQGLEFLIYFQGNSAPDKSGLPSDRFSAERTGGSVSTLTIQRTQQEDSAVYLCASSSPGVAGNTIYFGEGSWLTVV.